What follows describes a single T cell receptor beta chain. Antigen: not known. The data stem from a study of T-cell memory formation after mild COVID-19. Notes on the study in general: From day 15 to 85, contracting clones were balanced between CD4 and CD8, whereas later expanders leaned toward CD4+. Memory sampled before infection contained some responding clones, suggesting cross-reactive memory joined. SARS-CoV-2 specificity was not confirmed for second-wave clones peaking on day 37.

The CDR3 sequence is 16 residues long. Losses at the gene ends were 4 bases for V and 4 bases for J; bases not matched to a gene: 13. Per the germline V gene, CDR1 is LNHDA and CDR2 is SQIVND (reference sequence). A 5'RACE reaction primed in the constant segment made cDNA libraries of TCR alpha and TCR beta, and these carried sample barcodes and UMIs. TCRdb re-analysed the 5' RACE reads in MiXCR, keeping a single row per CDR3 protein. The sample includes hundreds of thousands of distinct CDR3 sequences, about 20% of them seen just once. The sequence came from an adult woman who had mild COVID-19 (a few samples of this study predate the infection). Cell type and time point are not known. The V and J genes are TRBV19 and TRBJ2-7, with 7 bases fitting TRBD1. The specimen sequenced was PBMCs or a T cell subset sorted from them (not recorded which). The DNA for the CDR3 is TGTGCCAGTAGTACCGCCGGGGCAGGGGGATTATACGAGCAGTACTTC. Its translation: CASSTAGAGGLYEQYF.